In this sample, the clone carrying this T cell receptor beta chain turned up many times. The data were obtained in a study of T cells in Graves' hyperthyroidism and ophthalmopathy. Across the study: Before treatment of any kind, peripheral blood was taken at initial diagnosis.

Amplified TCR beta CDR3 regions derived from RNA transcripts. RT-PCR in the first round (using the HTBI primer set) targeted the TCR CDR3. TCRdb used MiXCR to reprocess the multiplex PCR reads, holding one entry per CDR3 protein. The data show roughly 330,000 distinct CDR3 sequences, 16% seen once. The CDR3 is made up of 15 amino acids. Per germline, CDR1 GTSNPN and CDR2 SVGIG (reference sequence). The V end was cut by 2 bases, the J end by 2 bases, with 13 bases between. Diagnosing involved the use of clinical symptoms, serum thyroxine and TRAb, thyroid ultrasound and orbital computed tomography. Specimen: blood. This TCR came from a man aged 25 to 40 with Graves' hyperthyroidism. This sequence joins TRBV30 and TRBJ2-1; tentatively, D is TRBD1 or TRBD2 (5 bases each). In DNA form, the CDR3 reads TGTGCCTGGAGTCGGGACCCAGGGACCTACAATGAGCAGTTCTTC. It translates to CAWSRDPGTYNEQFF.